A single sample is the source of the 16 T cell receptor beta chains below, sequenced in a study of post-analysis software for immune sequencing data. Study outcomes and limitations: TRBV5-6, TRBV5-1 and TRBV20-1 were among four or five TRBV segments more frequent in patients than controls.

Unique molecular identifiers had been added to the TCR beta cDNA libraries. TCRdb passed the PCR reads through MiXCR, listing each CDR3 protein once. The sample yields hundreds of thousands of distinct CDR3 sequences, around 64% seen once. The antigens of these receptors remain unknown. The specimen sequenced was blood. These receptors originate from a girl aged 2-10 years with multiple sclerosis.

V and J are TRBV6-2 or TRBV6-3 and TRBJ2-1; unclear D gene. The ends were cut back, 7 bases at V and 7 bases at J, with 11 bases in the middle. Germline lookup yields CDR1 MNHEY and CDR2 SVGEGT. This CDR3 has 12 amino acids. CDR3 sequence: CASTRSANEQFF. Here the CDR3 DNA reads TGTGCCAGCACCCGTTCGGCTAATGAGCAGTTCTTC.

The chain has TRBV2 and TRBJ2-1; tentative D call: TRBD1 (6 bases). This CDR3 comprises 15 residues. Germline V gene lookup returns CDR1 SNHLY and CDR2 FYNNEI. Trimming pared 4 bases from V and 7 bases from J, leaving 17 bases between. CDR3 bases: TGTGCCAGCAGTGTTGGGGCGGCCAGGGGTAATGAGCAGTTCTTC. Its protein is CASSVGAARGNEQFF.

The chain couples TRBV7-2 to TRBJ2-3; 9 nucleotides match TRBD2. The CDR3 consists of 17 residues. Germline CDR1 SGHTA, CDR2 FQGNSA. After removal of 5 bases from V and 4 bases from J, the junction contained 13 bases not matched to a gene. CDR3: CASSPRVASGIPDTQYF. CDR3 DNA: TGTGCCAGCAGCCCCCGGGTGGCTAGCGGGATCCCAGATACGCAGTATTTT.

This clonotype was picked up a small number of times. The DNA of the CDR3 is TGTGCCAGCAGCCGTCCGGGGCTAGGCTTCGCAGATACGCAGTATTTT. This gives the protein CASSRPGLGFADTQYF. This sequence joins TRBV5-4 and TRBJ2-3; D assignment may be TRBD1 or TRBD2 (5 bases each). V gave up 4 bases and J gave up 4 bases, with 19 bases separating them. CDR3 length: 16 residues. Germline V gene lookup returns CDR1 SGHNT and CDR2 YYREEE (reference sequence).

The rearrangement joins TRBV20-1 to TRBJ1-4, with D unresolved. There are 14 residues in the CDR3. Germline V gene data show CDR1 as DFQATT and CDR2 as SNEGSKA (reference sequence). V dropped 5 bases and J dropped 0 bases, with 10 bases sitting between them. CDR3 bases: TGCAGTGCTCCCAAGTACGCAACTAATGAAAAACTGTTTTTT. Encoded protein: CSAPKYATNEKLFF.

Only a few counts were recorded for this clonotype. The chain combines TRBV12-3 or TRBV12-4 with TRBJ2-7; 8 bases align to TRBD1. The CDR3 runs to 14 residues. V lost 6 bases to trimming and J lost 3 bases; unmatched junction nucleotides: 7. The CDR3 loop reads CASRSDRVGYEQYF. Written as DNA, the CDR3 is TGTGCCAGCAGGTCGGACAGGGTGGGCTACGAGCAGTACTTC.

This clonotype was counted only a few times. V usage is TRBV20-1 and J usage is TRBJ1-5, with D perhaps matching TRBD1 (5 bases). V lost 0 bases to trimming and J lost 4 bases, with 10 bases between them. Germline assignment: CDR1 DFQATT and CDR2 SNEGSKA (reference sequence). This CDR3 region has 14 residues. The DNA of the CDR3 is TGCAGTGCTAGAGAAGGGGCCCTTAATCAGCCCCAGCATTTT. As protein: CSAREGALNQPQHF.

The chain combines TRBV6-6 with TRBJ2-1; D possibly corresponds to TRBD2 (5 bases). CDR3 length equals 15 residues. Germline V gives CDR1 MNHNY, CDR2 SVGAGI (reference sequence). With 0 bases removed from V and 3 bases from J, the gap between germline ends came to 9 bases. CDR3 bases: TGTGCCAGCAGTTACTCAGCGGATTTCTACAATGAGCAGTTCTTC. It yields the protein CASSYSADFYNEQFF.

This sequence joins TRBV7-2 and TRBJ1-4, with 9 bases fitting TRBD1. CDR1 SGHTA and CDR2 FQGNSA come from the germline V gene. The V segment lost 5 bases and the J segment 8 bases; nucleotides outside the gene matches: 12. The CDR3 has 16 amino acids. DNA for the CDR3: TGTGCCAGCAGCCTAACCCCGGACAGGGGCGGGGAAAAACTGTTTTTT. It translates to CASSLTPDRGGEKLFF. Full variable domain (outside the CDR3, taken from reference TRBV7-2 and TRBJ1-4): GAGVSQSPSNKVTEKGKDVELRCDPISGHTALYWYRQSLGQGLEFLIYFQGNSAPDKSGLPSDRFSAERTGGSVSTLTIQRTQQEDSAVYLCASSLTPDRGGEKLFFGSGTQLSVL.

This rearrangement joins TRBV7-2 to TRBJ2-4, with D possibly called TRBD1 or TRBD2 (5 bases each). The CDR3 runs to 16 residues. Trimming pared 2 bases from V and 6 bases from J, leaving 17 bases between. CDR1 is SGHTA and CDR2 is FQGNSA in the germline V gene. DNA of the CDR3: TGTGCCAGCAGCTTACATTCATTCTCAGGGACAAACATTCAGTACTTC. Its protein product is CASSLHSFSGTNIQYF. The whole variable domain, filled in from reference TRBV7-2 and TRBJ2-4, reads GAGVSQSPSNKVTEKGKDVELRCDPISGHTALYWYRQSLGQGLEFLIYFQGNSAPDKSGLPSDRFSAERTGGSVSTLTIQRTQQEDSAVYLCASSLHSFSGTNIQYFGAGTRLSVL.

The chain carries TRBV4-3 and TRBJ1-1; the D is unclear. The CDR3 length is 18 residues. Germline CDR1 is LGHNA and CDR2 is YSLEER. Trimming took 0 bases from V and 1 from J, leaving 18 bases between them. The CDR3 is CASSQEGEGWAGNTEAFF. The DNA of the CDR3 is TGCGCCAGCAGCCAAGAGGGTGAAGGGTGGGCTGGGAACACTGAAGCTTTCTTT.

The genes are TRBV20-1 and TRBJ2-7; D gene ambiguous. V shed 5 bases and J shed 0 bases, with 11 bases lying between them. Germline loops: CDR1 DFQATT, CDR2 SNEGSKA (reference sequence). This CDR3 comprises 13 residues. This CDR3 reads CSAYYLSSYEQYF. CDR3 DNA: TGCAGTGCTTACTACCTAAGCTCCTACGAGCAGTACTTC.

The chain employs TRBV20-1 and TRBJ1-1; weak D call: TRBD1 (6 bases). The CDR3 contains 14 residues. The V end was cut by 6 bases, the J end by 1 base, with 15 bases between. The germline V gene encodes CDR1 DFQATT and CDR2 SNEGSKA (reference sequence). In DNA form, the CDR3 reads TGCAGTGCGGGAGAGTGGGGGCGGAACACTGAAGCTTTCTTT. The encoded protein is CSAGEWGRNTEAFF.

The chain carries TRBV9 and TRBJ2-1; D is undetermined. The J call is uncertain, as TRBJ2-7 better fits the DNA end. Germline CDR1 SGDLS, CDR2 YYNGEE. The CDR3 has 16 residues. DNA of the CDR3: TGTGCCAGCAGCCCCCGGAAGGGCAGCTCCTACAATGAGCAGTACTTC. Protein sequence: CASSPRKGSSYNEQYF.

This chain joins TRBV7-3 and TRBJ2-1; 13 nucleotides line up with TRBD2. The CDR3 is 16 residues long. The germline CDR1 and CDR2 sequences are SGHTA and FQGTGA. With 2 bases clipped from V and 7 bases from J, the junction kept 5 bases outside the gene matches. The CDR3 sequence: CASSLSGTSGMNEQFF. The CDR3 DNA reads TGTGCCAGCAGCTTATCCGGGACTAGCGGGATGAATGAGCAGTTCTTC.

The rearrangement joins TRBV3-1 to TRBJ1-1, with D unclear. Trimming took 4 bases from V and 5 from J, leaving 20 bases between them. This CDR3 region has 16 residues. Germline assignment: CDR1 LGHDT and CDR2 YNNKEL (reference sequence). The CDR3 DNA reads TGTGCCAGCAGCCCCAGCCACGTAAGAGGGTGGACTGAAGCTTTCTTT. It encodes CASSPSHVRGWTEAFF.